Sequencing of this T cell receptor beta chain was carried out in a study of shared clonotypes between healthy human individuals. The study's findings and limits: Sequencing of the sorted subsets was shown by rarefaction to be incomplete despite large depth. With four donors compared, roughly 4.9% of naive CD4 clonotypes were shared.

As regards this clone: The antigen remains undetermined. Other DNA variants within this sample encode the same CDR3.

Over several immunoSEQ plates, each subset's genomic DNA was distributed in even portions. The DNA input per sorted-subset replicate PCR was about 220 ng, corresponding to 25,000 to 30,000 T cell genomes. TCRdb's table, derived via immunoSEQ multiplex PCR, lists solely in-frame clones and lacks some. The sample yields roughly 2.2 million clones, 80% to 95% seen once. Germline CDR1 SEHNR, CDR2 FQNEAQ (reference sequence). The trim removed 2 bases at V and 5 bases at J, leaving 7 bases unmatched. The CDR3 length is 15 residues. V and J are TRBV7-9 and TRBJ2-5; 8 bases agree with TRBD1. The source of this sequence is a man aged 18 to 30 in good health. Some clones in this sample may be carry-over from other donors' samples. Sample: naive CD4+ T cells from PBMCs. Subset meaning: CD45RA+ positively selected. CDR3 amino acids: CASSLRQGAGETQYF. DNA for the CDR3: TGTGCCAGCAGCTTAAGGCAGGGGGCGGGGGAGACCCAGTACTTC.